Below, 25 T cell receptor beta chains from the same sample are listed, as sequenced in a study of beta chain features in type 1 diabetes. All of the isolated RNA was reverse transcribed, so expressed TCRB transcripts were sequenced. TCRdb keeps only in-frame clones here, not all; method: immunoSEQ multiplex PCR. Counted here are about 900,000 clones, roughly 15% occurring once; the ten biggest clones make up about 0.025%. Source material: naive CD4+ T cells from blood. These TCRs come from a woman between 18 and 30 years old in good health.

The J gene is TRBJ2-1, the V gene TRBV9; D is unresolved. This CDR3 has 15 amino acids. V lost 0 bases and J lost 2, with 9 bases in between. Germline loops: CDR1 SGDLS, CDR2 YYNGEE. The CDR3 DNA is TGTGCCAGCAGCGTAGGGGCAGGTACCTACAATGAGCAGTTCTTC. Its translation is CASSVGAGTYNEQFF.

The chain recombines TRBV15 with TRBJ2-7; 8 bases fit TRBD1. The CDR3 contains 14 residues. The germline V gene encodes CDR1 LNHNV and CDR2 YYDKDF (reference sequence). V gave up 3 bases and J gave up 2 bases; unmatched junction bases: 3. Written as DNA, the CDR3 is TGTGCCACCAGCAGGCCGGGACAGGCCTACGAGCAGTACTTC. Translation gives CATSRPGQAYEQYF. Using reference TRBV15 and TRBJ2-7 for the parts outside the CDR3, the full variable domain is DAMVIQNPRYQVTQFGKPVTLSCSQTLNHNVMYWYQQKSSQAPKLLFHYYDKDFNNEADTPDNFQSRRPNTSFCFLDIRSPGLGDTAMYLCATSRPGQAYEQYFGPGTRLTVT.

This chain links TRBV7-2 with TRBJ2-7, with a possible D match to TRBD2 (6 bases). Trimming shortened V by 1 base and J by 4 bases, and 20 bases separated the two germline ends. The CDR3 is 17 residues long. The germline gives CDR1 SGHTA, CDR2 FQGNSA. The CDR3 here is CASSLGRTTRGFYEQYF. The DNA for the CDR3 is TGTGCCAGCAGCTTAGGTCGCACGACTAGGGGATTTTACGAGCAGTACTTC.

This chain connects TRBV7-3 to TRBJ2-3, with D perhaps TRBD2 (6 bases). The germline V gene encodes CDR1 SGHTA and CDR2 FQGTGA. The V and J ends lost 5 bases and 8 bases respectively, with 14 bases between them. The CDR3 is made up of 13 amino acids. CDR3 protein: CASSPPGRTTQYF. The CDR3 DNA follows: TGTGCCAGCAGCCCACCGGGGAGGACTACGCAGTATTTT.

The J gene is TRBJ2-3, the V gene TRBV10-3; TRBD1 might be the D (6 bases). The V end was cut by 8 bases, the J end by 4 bases, with 13 bases between. Per germline, CDR1 ENHRY and CDR2 SYGVKD. CDR3 length: 13 amino acids. The CDR3 sequence: CAIRQALPDTQYF. The CDR3 nucleotides are TGTGCCATCCGACAGGCTCTACCAGATACGCAGTATTTT.

The chain combines TRBV4-3 with TRBJ1-5, with D hard to call. The ends were cut back, 1 base at V and 4 bases at J, with 11 bases in the middle. CDR1 is LGHNA, CDR2 YSLEER, per germline. This CDR3 spans 15 amino acids. CDR3 sequence: CASSQAAGKNQPQHF. CDR3 bases: TGCGCCAGCAGCCAAGCGGCAGGAAAGAATCAGCCCCAGCATTTT.

In its sample, this clone was seen once. The rearrangement uses TRBV27 and TRBJ2-7; TRBD1 is a possible D gene (7 bases). Trimming took 5 bases from V and 1 from J, leaving 15 bases between them. The CDR3 totals 15 residues. The germline V gene has CDR1 MNHEY and CDR2 SMNVEV (reference sequence). CDR3 sequence reads: CASSRQGLGSYEQYF. In DNA form, the CDR3 reads TGTGCCAGCAGTCGACAGGGACTCGGTTCCTACGAGCAGTACTTC.

V is TRBV28 and J is TRBJ1-5; 7 nucleotides line up with TRBD1. CDR3 length equals 16 residues. Germline trimming cut 4 bases from V and 0 bases from J; bases unmatched to any gene: 6. Germline CDR1 MDHEN, CDR2 SYDVKM. The CDR3 sequence is CASSYSRDSSNQPQHF. The CDR3 DNA follows: TGTGCCAGCAGTTACAGCCGGGACAGTAGCAATCAGCCCCAGCATTTT. Using reference TRBV28 and TRBJ1-5 for the parts outside the CDR3, the full variable domain is DVKVTQSSRYLVKRTGEKVFLECVQDMDHENMFWYRQDPGLGLRLIYFSYDVKMKEKGDIPEGYSVSREKKERFSLILESASTNQTSMYLCASSYSRDSSNQPQHFGDGTRLSIL.

CDR3 amino acids: CASSLMATGANYGYTF. CDR3 DNA: TGTGCCAGCAGCTTGATGGCGACGGGCGCAAACTATGGCTACACCTTC. This chain uses TRBV5-6 with TRBJ1-2; D unclear. Between the trimmed V and J ends, which lost 1 base and 2 bases, there was a span of 15 bases. Germline V gene sequence: CDR1 SGHDT, CDR2 YYEEEE. CDR3 size: 16 residues.

This chain connects TRBV5-1 to TRBJ2-3; D is possibly TRBD2 (6 bases). CDR3 length equals 15 residues. The germline CDR1 and CDR2 sequences are SGHRS and YFSETQ. V lost 3 bases and J 0 bases, leaving 11 bases between the germline ends. In DNA form, the CDR3 reads TGCGCCAGCAGCTCCTTAGCGGCTAGCACAGATACGCAGTATTTT. Translation gives CASSSLAASTDTQYF.

This clone was found a few times. The identical CDR3 is also encoded by other nucleotide sequences in the sample. The rearrangement links TRBV19 to TRBJ2-3, with 9 positions matching TRBD1. This CDR3 comprises 15 residues. V was clipped by 5 bases and J by 3 bases; unmatched bases: 6. Germline CDR1 is LNHDA and CDR2 is SQIVND (reference sequence). For the CDR3, the DNA is TGTGCCAGTAGTCCCAGGACAGGGGTAACAGATACGCAGTATTTT. It translates to CASSPRTGVTDTQYF. Variable domain in full (rest from reference TRBV19 and TRBJ2-3): DGGITQSPKYLFRKEGQNVTLSCEQNLNHDAMYWYRQDPGQGLRLIYYSQIVNDFQKGDIAEGYSVSREKKESFPLTVTSAQKNPTAFYLCASSPRTGVTDTQYFGPGTRLTVL.

This clone was counted a few times. The chain uses TRBV4-3 and TRBJ1-5; perhaps TRBD1 as D (6 bases). Germline V gene lookup returns CDR1 LGHNA and CDR2 YSLEER. The CDR3 runs 16 residues. V lost 1 base and J lost 4, with 14 bases in between. The CDR3 DNA follows: TGCGCCAGCAGCCAAGTCTTCGGACAGAGAAATCAGCCCCAGCATTTT. This gives the protein CASSQVFGQRNQPQHF.

This clone was observed a handful of times. The chain joins TRBV7-9 to TRBJ1-5; possible D gene TRBD1, 6 bases. Germline lookup yields CDR1 SEHNR and CDR2 FQNEAQ (reference sequence). The CDR3 length is 14 residues. The V end lost 5 bases, the J end lost 5 bases, and 13 bases lay between the germline ends. The CDR3 is CASSANDRYQPQHF. DNA for the CDR3: TGTGCCAGCAGCGCGAATGACAGGTATCAGCCCCAGCATTTT.

The chain uses TRBV15 and TRBJ2-1; D is unresolved. V gave up 0 bases and J gave up 6 bases, with 3 bases separating them. Germline V gene lookup returns CDR1 LNHNV and CDR2 YYDKDF (reference sequence). The CDR3 has 12 amino acids. CDR3 nucleotide sequence: TGTGCCACCAGCAGAGATGCCAATGAGCAGTTCTTC. Protein product: CATSRDANEQFF.

The V gene is TRBV29-1, the J gene TRBJ2-5; no clear D. Trimming took 4 bases from V and 5 from J, leaving 8 bases between them. The CDR3 has 11 amino acids. Germline V gene sequence: CDR1 SQVTM, CDR2 ANQGSEA. This CDR3 is CSVVGWETQYF. The CDR3 DNA follows: TGCAGCGTTGTAGGGTGGGAGACCCAGTACTTC.

This clone was recorded a few times. This chain links TRBV2 with TRBJ1-2; D possibly corresponds to TRBD1 (6 bases). Per germline, CDR1 SNHLY and CDR2 FYNNEI. This CDR3 contains 12 residues. V lost 7 bases to trimming and J lost 8 bases, with 14 bases between them. DNA of the CDR3: TGTGCCAGCAAAGCTGACAGGAGAGGCTACACCTTC. Translated, it gives CASKADRRGYTF.

This chain connects TRBV4-3 to TRBJ2-5, with TRBD2 matching 8 bases. Germline CDR1 is LGHNA and CDR2 is YSLEER. Trimming removed 4 bases from V and 5 bases from J; junction bases left unmatched: 15. CDR3 length equals 17 residues. CDR3 residues: CASSRALGTRSRETQYF. The CDR3 DNA follows: TGCGCCAGCAGCCGTGCCCTCGGGACTAGGTCTCGGGAGACCCAGTACTTC.

This clone has only a few counts. This chain links TRBV28 with TRBJ2-1, with D possibly TRBD2 on 6 matching bases. Trimming took off 6 bases at V and 1 base at J, with 13 bases between the two ends. Germline CDR1 and CDR2: MDHEN and SYDVKM. The CDR3 extends over 15 amino acids. The DNA of the CDR3 is TGTGCCAGCAGGGAAGGAGGGTTATCCTACAATGAGCAGTTCTTC. This encodes CASREGGLSYNEQFF.

This clone was observed a few times. V gene TRBV9 combines with J gene TRBJ1-4; 7 nucleotides align to TRBD1. The V and J ends lost 3 bases and 7 bases, in that order; junction bases with no gene match: 9. CDR1 is SGDLS and CDR2 is YYNGEE in the germline V gene. This CDR3 is 15 amino acids long. CDR3 nucleotides: TGTGCCAGCAGCGCTCGACAGGGTTTGGGTGAAAAACTGTTTTTT. Translated: CASSARQGLGEKLFF. Full variable domain (remainder filled in from reference TRBV9 and TRBJ1-4): DSGVTQTPKHLITATGQRVTLRCSPRSGDLSVYWYQQSLDQGLQFLIQYYNGEERAKGNILERFSAQQFPDLHSELNLSSLELGDSALYFCASSARQGLGEKLFFGSGTQLSVL.

This chain connects TRBV28 to TRBJ2-2, with TRBD2 matching 9 bases. The V gene end was trimmed by 8 bases and the J gene end by 0 bases; junction bases not matched to a gene: 7. The CDR3 totals 16 residues. Looked up from germline, CDR1 is MDHEN and CDR2 is SYDVKM. The CDR3 region has the DNA TGTGCCAGCTCTCCTCCTAGCGGGGCGAACACCGGGGAGCTGTTTTTT. Its protein is CASSPPSGANTGELFF.

The V gene is TRBV20-1, the J gene TRBJ1-4; D is undetermined. The CDR3 consists of 11 residues. The germline V gene has CDR1 DFQATT and CDR2 SNEGSKA (reference sequence). Deletions cut 7 bases from V and 8 bases from J, with 11 bases between. For the CDR3, the DNA is TGCAGTGTAAGGGCCGGAGAAAAACTGTTTTTT. Protein sequence: CSVRAGEKLFF.

The gene calls are TRBV4-1 and TRBJ1-5, with D possibly being TRBD1 (6 bases). The CDR3 covers 13 residues. CDR1 is MGHRA, CDR2 YSYEKL, per germline. Deletions cut 3 bases from V and 4 bases from J, with 7 bases between. The CDR3 reads CASSQDSNQPQHF. The CDR3 nucleotides read TGCGCCAGCAGCCAGGACAGTAATCAGCCCCAGCATTTT.

This clone turned up a few times. V is TRBV10-3 and J is TRBJ2-7, with D perhaps TRBD1 (5 bases). V lost 9 bases and J 2 bases, leaving 14 bases between the germline ends. CDR3 length: 13 amino acids. In germline, CDR1 is ENHRY, CDR2 SYGVKD. CDR3 residues: CAISVGETYEQYF. The CDR3 bases are TGTGCCATATCGGTAGGGGAAACCTACGAGCAGTACTTC.

This clone appeared a few times. The chain is built from TRBV6-1 and TRBJ2-1; D is unclear. V dropped 2 bases and J dropped 1 base, with 9 bases sitting between them. The germline CDR1 and CDR2 sequences are MNHNS and SASEGT. The length of the CDR3 is 15 residues. CDR3 protein: CASSERRVSYNEQFF. The CDR3 DNA sequence: TGTGCCAGCAGTGAAAGAAGGGTTTCCTACAATGAGCAGTTCTTC.

Of note for this clone: Other DNA sequences in this sample translate to the same CDR3. The chain uses TRBV18 and TRBJ1-1; TRBD1 might be the D (5 bases). The CDR3 has 13 residues. Germline CDR1 KGHSH, CDR2 LQKENI. The V gene lost 2 bases and the J gene lost 1 base, with 5 bases spanning the gap. The CDR3 loop reads CASSPGANTEAFF. CDR3 coding DNA: TGTGCCAGCTCACCAGGGGCGAACACTGAAGCTTTCTTT.